A selection of T cell receptor beta chains follows, all from one sample in a study of blood T cell dynamics during melanoma immunotherapy. This table comes from immunoSEQ multiplex PCR, and its TCRdb copy is limited to in-frame clones, with some not included. The data show roughly 30,000 clones, approximately 80% seen once. Sequences were derived from blood, sampled from a patient treated with checkpoint blockade. The receptors were sampled from a human donor with melanoma. Each CDR3 is given with its conserved first and last residue. The D gene is left open where the match is weak. Size is omitted from some rows. Given values are once, few, many or a class for expanded clones.

J gene | V gene | clone size | D gene | CDR3 DNA | CDR3 protein
TRBJ1-1 | TRBV7-2 | NA | NA | TGTGCCAGCAGCTTTTCTTTAGCTGAAGCTTTCTTT | CASSFSLAEAFF
TRBJ1-1 | TRBV7-8 | NA | TRBD1 | TGTGCCAGCAGCTCATGGGGACAGGGAAATTTTGCTTTCTTT | CASSSWGQGNFAFF
TRBJ1-1 | TRBV14 | NA | NA | TGTGCCAGCAGCCAAGGCTCCGCAGCGGCTTTCTTT | CASSQGSAAAFF
TRBJ1-2 | TRBV19 | NA | NA | TGTGCCAGTAGTTCCGGTCTATACTATGGCTACACCTTC | CASSSGLYYGYTF
TRBJ2-3 | TRBV9 | NA | TRBD1 | TGTGCCAGCAGCGGTTTGACAGGGGGCACAGATACGCAGTATTTT | CASSGLTGGTDTQYF
TRBJ2-7 | TRBV28 | NA | NA | TGTGCCAGCAGAGTTTCGCTGACAGTCTCCTACGAGCAGTACTTC | CASRVSLTVSYEQYF
TRBJ1-6 | TRBV5-1 | NA | NA | TGCGCCAGCAGCTTCGGCGGAGACTCCAATTCACCCCTCCACTTT | CASSFGGDSNSPLHF
TRBJ2-2 | TRBV6-4 | few | NA | TGTGCCAGCAGTGACTCTAGCGACACCGGGGAGCTGTTTTTT | CASSDSSDTGELFF
TRBJ2-3 | TRBV7-6 | NA | TRBD2 | TGTGCCAGCAGCTTACAGCGGGGCTTCACAGATACGCAGTATTTT | CASSLQRGFTDTQYF
TRBJ1-1 | TRBV5-6 | NA | NA | TGTGCCAGCAGGACTGAAGCTTTCTTT | CASRTEAFF
TRBJ1-1 | TRBV29-1 | once | NA | TGCAGCGTTGACCAGGGCGGGATGAACACTGAAGCTTTCTTT | CSVDQGGMNTEAFF
TRBJ1-5 | TRBV6-1 | NA | NA | TGTGCCAGTGAAATGGTGAGCAATCAGCCCCAGCATTTT | CASEMVSNQPQHF
TRBJ2-2 | TRBV29-1 | NA | NA | TGCAGCGTTGGACAGGTGAACACCGGGGAGCTGTTTTTT | CSVGQVNTGELFF
TRBJ1-2 | TRBV6-1 | NA | TRBD1 | TGTGCCACCGCCCAAGCCCCGGGACAGGGCTATGGCTACACCTTC | CATAQAPGQGYGYTF
TRBJ1-5 | TRBV6-6 | NA | NA | TGTGCCAGCAGCCAGGGAGTCCCGAATAGCAATCAGCCCCAGCATTTT | CASSQGVPNSNQPQHF
TRBJ1-1 | TRBV7-8 | NA | NA | TGTGCCAGCAGCTTAGGCCCAGGGAACACTGAAGCTTTCTTT | CASSLGPGNTEAFF
TRBJ2-3 | TRBV5-1 | NA | TRBD2 | TGCGCCAGCAGCCAAAAGACTAGCGGAGTAGGCGGGAATACGCAGTATTTT | CASSQKTSGVGGNTQYF